The 26 T cell receptor beta chains reported below all come from one sample, sequenced in a study of patients and donors after allogeneic stem cell transplantation. TCRdb fed the RT-PCR reads into MiXCR, producing one record per CDR3 protein. The table has roughly 230,000 distinct CDR3 sequences, 13% to 15% seen once; the top ten hold under 14%. The sample taken for sequencing was blood, either unsorted or a sorted T cell fraction (not recorded which). The source of these receptors is a human donor who was either an allogeneic HSCT recipient or a stem cell or donor lymphocyte infusion donor (not recorded which). It is not recorded whose cells these are; they may come from a transplant donor.

This clonotype was observed at least ten times. This sequence joins TRBV2 and TRBJ1-2; TRBD1 might be the D (5 bases). CDR1 is SNHLY, CDR2 FYNNEI, per germline. This CDR3 is 12 amino acids long. Trimming pared 3 bases from V and 5 bases from J, leaving 7 bases between. CDR3 sequence reads: CASSETDYGYTF. CDR3 DNA: TGTGCCAGCAGTGAGACAGATTATGGCTACACCTTC.

This clonotype was picked up many times. The chain links TRBV2 to TRBJ1-1; the match to TRBD1 covers 9 bases. This CDR3 has 13 amino acids. Per germline, CDR1 SNHLY and CDR2 FYNNEI. V shed 6 bases, J shed 12 bases, and the junction held 11 bases outside the gene matches. In DNA form, the CDR3 reads TGTGCCAGCAGGATAACAGGGGGCTCGGAAACTTTCTTT. Translating gives CASRITGGSETFF.

This clonotype was found a few times. This chain uses TRBV18 with TRBJ2-1, with a tentative D call TRBD1 (6 bases). This CDR3 has 15 amino acids. V was pared by 6 bases and J by 6 bases, with 18 bases between. Per the germline V gene, CDR1 is KGHSH and CDR2 is LQKENI. The CDR3 here is CASSRKQGDSNEQFF. CDR3 sequence (DNA): TGTGCCAGCTCTCGTAAACAGGGAGATTCCAATGAGCAGTTCTTC.

This clonotype was picked up many times. V usage is TRBV5-1 and J usage is TRBJ1-1, with a tentative D call TRBD1 (5 bases). The V gene lost 2 bases and the J gene lost 1 base, with 12 bases spanning the gap. Germline loops: CDR1 SGHRS, CDR2 YFSETQ. The CDR3 loop spans 15 amino acids. DNA of the CDR3: TGCGCCAGCAGCTTTGGTAACAGGCCGAACACTGAAGCTTTCTTT. Its protein is CASSFGNRPNTEAFF.

This clonotype came up a few times. This rearrangement joins TRBV29-1 to TRBJ2-1; D possibly corresponds to TRBD1 (6 bases). From germline, CDR1 is SQVTM and CDR2 ANQGSEA. The CDR3 extends over 11 amino acids. The ends were cut back, 7 bases at V and 9 bases at J, with 13 bases in the middle. CDR3 in amino acids: CSATGNTEQFF. The CDR3 nucleotides read TGCAGCGCAACAGGGAATACTGAGCAGTTCTTC.

CDR3 DNA: TGTGCCAGCAGTGGGGGGGGCTGGAGCAATCAGCCCCAGCATTTT. Encoded protein: CASSGGGWSNQPQHF. The V gene is TRBV6-1, the J gene TRBJ1-5; tentative D call: TRBD1 (6 bases). CDR1 and CDR2 from the germline V gene are MNHNS and SASEGT. The CDR3 is 15 amino acids. V lost 4 bases and J 1 base, leaving 11 bases between the germline ends.

CDR3 loop: CASSVNRAPGGYTF. The CDR3 DNA follows: TGTGCCAGCAGTGTAAACCGGGCCCCGGGGGGCTACACCTTC. V gene TRBV6-4 combines with J gene TRBJ1-2; D ambiguous. The CDR3 runs 14 residues. V was trimmed by 4 bases and J by 8 bases, leaving 17 bases between them. Germline V CDR1 and CDR2: MRHNA, SNTAGT.

The V and J genes are TRBV12-3 or TRBV12-4 and TRBJ1-6; 7 positions agree with TRBD1. V lost 6 bases to trimming and J lost 6 bases; unmatched junction nucleotides: 5. There are 14 residues in the CDR3. CDR3 coding DNA: TGTGCCAGCAGCAGGGGGGCTACTAATTCACCCCTCCACTTT. It encodes CASSRGATNSPLHF.

This chain links TRBV10-3 with TRBJ1-1, with D maybe TRBD1 (5 bases). The V and J ends lost 4 bases and 3 bases respectively, with 12 bases between them. The CDR3 runs 14 residues. Germline V gene data show CDR1 as ENHRY and CDR2 as SYGVKD. The CDR3 reads CAISVKGRDTEAFF. Written as DNA, the CDR3 is TGTGCCATCAGTGTGAAGGGGAGGGACACTGAAGCTTTCTTT.

The chain uses TRBV2 and TRBJ2-6; no clear D gene. This CDR3 region has 15 residues. Deletions cut 7 bases from V and 0 bases from J, with 10 bases between. CDR1 SNHLY and CDR2 FYNNEI come from the germline V gene. The DNA for the CDR3 is TGTGCCAGCACCAGACTGATCTCTGGGGCCAACGTCCTGACTTTC. Its translation is CASTRLISGANVLTF.

The chain is built from TRBV21-1 and TRBJ1-6; the table names TRBD1, a call not compared with the DNA. TRBV21-1 is shown as a pseudogene. This CDR3 has 16 amino acids. The CDR3 DNA is TGTGCCAGCAGCTTACGCGAGGGGGCCGTGTATTCACCCCTCCACTTT. Protein: CASSLREGAVYSPLHF.

This clonotype came up a few times. This chain connects TRBV18 to TRBJ1-2; 10 bases match TRBD1. There are 15 residues in the CDR3. Germline V gives CDR1 KGHSH, CDR2 LQKENI. After removal of 2 bases from V and 5 bases from J, the junction contained 5 bases not matched to a gene. The CDR3 sequence is CASSPRQGAEYGYTF. The CDR3 nucleotides are TGTGCCAGCTCACCAAGACAGGGGGCGGAATATGGCTACACCTTC.

The chain couples TRBV4-3 to TRBJ2-3, with a weak D call TRBD2 (6 bases). Per germline, CDR1 LGHNA and CDR2 YSLEER. The CDR3 is 17 residues long. Deletions cut 0 bases from V and 0 bases from J, with 13 bases between. CDR3 in DNA: TGCGCCAGCAGCCAAGAGGGCGGGATTCGTAGCACAGATACGCAGTATTTT. This gives the protein CASSQEGGIRSTDTQYF.

This clonotype appeared many times. The chain joins TRBV24-1 to TRBJ2-3; D gene unclear. Germline V gene sequence: CDR1 KGHDR, CDR2 SFDVKD. V lost 0 bases and J lost 7, with 7 bases in between. The CDR3 spans 13 residues. CDR3 amino acids: CATSDLVGHTQYF. The CDR3 DNA follows: TGTGCCACCAGTGATTTGGTAGGTCATACGCAGTATTTT.

This chain uses TRBV11-3 with TRBJ2-5, with a weak D call TRBD2 (5 bases). The germline gives CDR1 SGHNT, CDR2 YENEEA. The CDR3 runs 13 residues. Trimming removed 5 bases from V and 5 bases from J, with 12 bases in between. The CDR3 DNA reads as TGTGCCAGCAGCCAAGAATGGAGGGAGACCCAGTACTTC. Amino acids: CASSQEWRETQYF.

This sequence joins TRBV28 and TRBJ2-5, with TRBD1 as a possible D gene (7 bases). This CDR3 is 14 amino acids long. The ends were cut back, 7 bases at V and 4 bases at J, with 16 bases in the middle. Germline V gene data show CDR1 as MDHEN and CDR2 as SYDVKM. The CDR3 DNA reads as TGTGCCAGCAAGTTGTGGAGGGGGCCAGAGACCCAGTACTTC. It is translated as CASKLWRGPETQYF. The entire variable domain, with the rest obtained from reference TRBV28 and TRBJ2-5, is as follows: DVKVTQSSRYLVKRTGEKVFLECVQDMDHENMFWYRQDPGLGLRLIYFSYDVKMKEKGDIPEGYSVSREKKERFSLILESASTNQTSMYLCASKLWRGPETQYFGPGTRLLVL.

This clonotype was recorded a few times. The CDR3 region is CACVGGEQFF. The CDR3 DNA follows: TGTGCCTGTGTAGGGGGTGAGCAGTTCTTC. The genes are TRBV30 and TRBJ2-1; tentative D call: TRBD1 (6 bases). Germline loops: CDR1 GTSNPN, CDR2 SVGIG (reference sequence). V gave up 6 bases and J gave up 9 bases, with 9 bases separating them. The CDR3 runs 10 residues.

This clonotype has a count of ten or more. The gene calls are TRBV9 and TRBJ1-4; TRBD1 matches 11 bases. V lost 4 bases to trimming and J lost 8 bases; unmatched junction nucleotides: 4. CDR3 length equals 14 residues. The germline V gene has CDR1 SGDLS and CDR2 YYNGEE. CDR3 region: CASSSGTGGEKLFF. The CDR3 DNA reads as TGTGCCAGCAGCTCCGGGACAGGGGGAGAAAAACTGTTTTTT.

The chain recombines TRBV12-3 or TRBV12-4 with TRBJ1-2; D uncertain. CDR3 size: 13 residues. V lost 1 base to trimming and J lost 4 bases, with 7 bases between them. The CDR3 reads CASSLDQVYGYTF. In DNA form, the CDR3 reads TGTGCCAGCAGTTTAGACCAGGTCTATGGCTACACCTTC.

This clonotype was picked up a small number of times. The chain couples TRBV5-1 to TRBJ1-2, with D perhaps matching TRBD1 (5 bases). V lost 0 bases to trimming and J lost 6 bases, with 15 bases between them. The CDR3 runs 15 residues. Germline CDR1 is SGHRS and CDR2 is YFSETQ. CDR3 sequence reads: CASSLEGRRGDGYTF. CDR3 bases: TGCGCCAGCAGCTTGGAGGGGCGGCGGGGTGATGGCTACACCTTC.

This clonotype was counted many times. This chain connects TRBV5-1 to TRBJ2-3; TRBD2 agrees at 11 bases. The J segment lost 9 bases and the V segment lost 3 bases, leaving 9 bases of the junction unmatched. CDR3 length: 15 amino acids. Germline V gene data show CDR1 as SGHRS and CDR2 as YFSETQ. The CDR3 loop is CASSYDLGTSGTQYF. CDR3 bases: TGCGCCAGCAGCTACGATTTAGGGACTAGCGGCACGCAGTATTTT. The variable domain in full, completed from reference TRBV5-1 and TRBJ2-3, reads KAGVTQTPRYLIKTRGQQVTLSCSPISGHRSVSWYQQTPGQGLQFLFEYFSETQRNKGNFPGRFSGRQFSNSRSEMNVSTLELGDSALYLCASSYDLGTSGTQYFGPGTRLTVL.

The CDR3 region is CASSPSLDGEAFF. The CDR3 coding sequence is TGCGCCAGCAGCCCTTCCCTGGACGGTGAAGCTTTCTTT. The gene calls are TRBV5-1 and TRBJ1-1, with unresolved D. This CDR3 has 13 amino acids. Germline CDR1 and CDR2: SGHRS and YFSETQ. V was pared by 4 bases and J by 7 bases, with 14 bases between.

This chain connects TRBV5-4 to TRBJ2-3; 8 bases are shared with TRBD1. The CDR3 contains 15 residues. CDR1 and CDR2 (germline): SGHNT, YYREEE (reference sequence). Unmatched junction bases numbered 7, after V lost 4 bases and J lost 3 bases. CDR3: CASSLRTGPTDTQYF. CDR3 nucleotide sequence: TGTGCCAGCAGCCTTCGGACAGGGCCTACAGATACGCAGTATTTT.

Ten or more counts support this clonotype. The chain recombines TRBV6-5 with TRBJ1-1; D is perhaps TRBD1 (6 bases). Trimming shortened V by 0 bases and J by 1 base, and 15 bases separated the two germline ends. CDR1 is MNHEY and CDR2 is SVGAGI in the germline V gene. The CDR3 runs to 17 residues. CDR3 coding DNA: TGTGCCAGCAGTTACTCGGGGGGGCTGGGCAGGAACACTGAAGCTTTCTTT. Encoded protein: CASSYSGGLGRNTEAFF.

V is TRBV5-1 and J is TRBJ2-1; D not resolved. The CDR3 contains 14 residues. CDR1 is SGHRS and CDR2 is YFSETQ in the germline V gene. The V and J ends lost 0 bases and 8 bases respectively, with 12 bases between them. The CDR3 loop reads CASSLASSIDEQFF. The CDR3 DNA reads TGCGCCAGCAGCTTGGCCTCCTCTATCGATGAGCAGTTCTTC. Full variable domain (remainder filled in from reference TRBV5-1 and TRBJ2-1): KAGVTQTPRYLIKTRGQQVTLSCSPISGHRSVSWYQQTPGQGLQFLFEYFSETQRNKGNFPGRFSGRQFSNSRSEMNVSTLELGDSALYLCASSLASSIDEQFFGPGTRLTVL.

This clonotype was counted many times. The chain links TRBV10-3 to TRBJ2-1, with 11 bases aligning to TRBD2. This CDR3 is built from 14 residues. The junction had 6 bases not matched to a gene; V was cut back by 9 bases and J by 5 bases. Looked up from germline, CDR1 is ENHRY and CDR2 is SYGVKD. For the CDR3, the DNA is TGTGCCATAGCTCTAGCGGGAGGTGACAATGAGCAGTTCTTC. This sequence encodes CAIALAGGDNEQFF.